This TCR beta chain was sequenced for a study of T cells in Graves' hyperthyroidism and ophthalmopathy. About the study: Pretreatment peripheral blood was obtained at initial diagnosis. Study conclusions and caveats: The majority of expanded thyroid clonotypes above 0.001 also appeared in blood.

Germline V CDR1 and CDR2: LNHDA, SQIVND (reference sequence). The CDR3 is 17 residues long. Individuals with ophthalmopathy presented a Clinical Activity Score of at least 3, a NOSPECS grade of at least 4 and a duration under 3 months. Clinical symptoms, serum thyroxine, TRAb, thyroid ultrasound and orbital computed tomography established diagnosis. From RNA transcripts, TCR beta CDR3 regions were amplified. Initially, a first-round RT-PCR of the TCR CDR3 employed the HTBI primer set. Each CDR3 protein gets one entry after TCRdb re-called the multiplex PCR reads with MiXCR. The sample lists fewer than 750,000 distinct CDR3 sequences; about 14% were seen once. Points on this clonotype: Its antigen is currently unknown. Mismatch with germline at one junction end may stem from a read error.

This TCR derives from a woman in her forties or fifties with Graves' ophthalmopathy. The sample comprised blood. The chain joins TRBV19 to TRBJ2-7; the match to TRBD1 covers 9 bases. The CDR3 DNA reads TGTGCCAGTAGTCTCCCAAGGGGGGGACAGGGATCCTCCGAGCAGTACTTC. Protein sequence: CASSLPRGGQGSSEQYF.